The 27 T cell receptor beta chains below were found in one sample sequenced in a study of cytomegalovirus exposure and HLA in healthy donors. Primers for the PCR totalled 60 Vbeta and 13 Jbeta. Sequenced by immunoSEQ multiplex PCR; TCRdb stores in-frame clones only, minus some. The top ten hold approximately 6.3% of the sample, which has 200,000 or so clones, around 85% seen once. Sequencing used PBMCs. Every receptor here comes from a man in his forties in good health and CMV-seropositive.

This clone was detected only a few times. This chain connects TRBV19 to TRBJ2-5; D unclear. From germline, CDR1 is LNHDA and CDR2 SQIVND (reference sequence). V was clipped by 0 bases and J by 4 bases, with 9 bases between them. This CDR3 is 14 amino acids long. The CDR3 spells CASSIDLPGETQYF. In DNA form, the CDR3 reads TGTGCCAGTAGTATAGATCTTCCGGGAGAGACCCAGTACTTC.

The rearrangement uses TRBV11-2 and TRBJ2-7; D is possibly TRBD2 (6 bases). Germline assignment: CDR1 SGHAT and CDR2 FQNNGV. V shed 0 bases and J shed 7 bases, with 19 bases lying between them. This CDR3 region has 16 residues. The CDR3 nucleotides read TGTGCCAGCAGCTTAGATATAGAGGAGGGGACGTGGGAGCAGTACTTC. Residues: CASSLDIEEGTWEQYF.

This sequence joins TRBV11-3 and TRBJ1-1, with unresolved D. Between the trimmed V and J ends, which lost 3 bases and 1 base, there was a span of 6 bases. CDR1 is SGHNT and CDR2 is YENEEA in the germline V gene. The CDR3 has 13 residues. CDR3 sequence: CASSLTGNTEAFF. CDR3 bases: TGTGCCAGCAGCTTGACGGGGAACACTGAAGCTTTCTTT.

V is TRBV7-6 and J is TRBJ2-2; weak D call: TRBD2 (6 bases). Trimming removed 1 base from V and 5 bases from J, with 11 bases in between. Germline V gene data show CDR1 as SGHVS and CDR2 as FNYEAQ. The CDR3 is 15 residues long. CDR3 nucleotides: TGTGCCAGCAGCTTAGTCACGGCGGGGACCGGGGAGCTGTTTTTT. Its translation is CASSLVTAGTGELFF.

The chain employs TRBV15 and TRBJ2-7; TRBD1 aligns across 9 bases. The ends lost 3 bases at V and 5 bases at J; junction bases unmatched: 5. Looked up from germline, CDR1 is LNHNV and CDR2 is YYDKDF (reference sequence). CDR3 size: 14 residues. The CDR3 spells CATSSSGTGNEQYF. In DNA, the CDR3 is TGTGCCACCAGCAGCTCCGGGACAGGGAACGAGCAGTACTTC.

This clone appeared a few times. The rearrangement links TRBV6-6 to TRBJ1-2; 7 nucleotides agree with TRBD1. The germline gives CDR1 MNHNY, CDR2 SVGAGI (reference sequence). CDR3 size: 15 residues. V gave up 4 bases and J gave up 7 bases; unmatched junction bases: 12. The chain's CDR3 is CASSSSRDSSSGYTF. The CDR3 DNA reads TGTGCCAGCAGTTCGAGCCGGGACAGTTCGAGTGGCTACACCTTC.

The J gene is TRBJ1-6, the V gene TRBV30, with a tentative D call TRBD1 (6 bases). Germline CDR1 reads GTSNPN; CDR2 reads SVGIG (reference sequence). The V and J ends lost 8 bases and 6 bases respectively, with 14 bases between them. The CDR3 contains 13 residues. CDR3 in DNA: TGTGCCGAGGGGGGGCGCGGTAATTCACCCCTCCACTTT. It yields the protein CAEGGRGNSPLHF. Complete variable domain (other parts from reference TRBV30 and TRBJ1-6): SQTIHQWPATLVQPVGSPLSLECTVEGTSNPNLYWYRQAAGRGLQLLFYSVGIGQISSEVPQNLSASRPQDRQFILSSKKLLLSDSGFYLCAEGGRGNSPLHFGNGTRLTVT.

CDR3 sequence: CATSRGSGLVGELFF. The CDR3 DNA sequence: TGTGCCACCAGCAGAGGCTCAGGGCTAGTTGGGGAGCTGTTTTTT. The chain recombines TRBV15 with TRBJ2-2, with D tentatively TRBD1 (5 bases). The CDR3 contains 15 residues. CDR1 is LNHNV and CDR2 is YYDKDF in the germline V gene (reference sequence). V lost 1 base and J lost 8, with 14 bases in between.

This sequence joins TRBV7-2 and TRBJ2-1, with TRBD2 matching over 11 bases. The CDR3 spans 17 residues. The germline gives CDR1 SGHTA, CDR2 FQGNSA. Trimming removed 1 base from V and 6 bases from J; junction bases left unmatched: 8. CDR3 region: CASSLVRLAGGGNEQFF. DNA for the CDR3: TGTGCCAGCAGCTTAGTTCGGCTAGCGGGGGGCGGCAATGAGCAGTTCTTC.

CDR3 sequence: CASSRDRVAGELFF. CDR3 sequence (DNA): TGTGCCAGCAGCCGGGACAGGGTGGCCGGGGAGCTGTTTTTT. The V gene is TRBV7-8, the J gene TRBJ2-2, with 9 bases matching TRBD1. Germline CDR1 reads SGHVS; CDR2 reads FQNEAQ. V trimming: 5 bases; J trimming: 6 bases; junction bases outside the gene matches: 4. This CDR3 is built from 14 residues.

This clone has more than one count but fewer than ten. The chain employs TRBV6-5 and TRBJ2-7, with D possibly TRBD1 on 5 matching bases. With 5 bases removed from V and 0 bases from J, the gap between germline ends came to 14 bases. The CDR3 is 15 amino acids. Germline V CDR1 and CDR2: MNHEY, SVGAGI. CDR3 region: CASSPTGESSYEQYF. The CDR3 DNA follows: TGTGCCAGCAGTCCAACAGGAGAGAGCTCCTACGAGCAGTACTTC.

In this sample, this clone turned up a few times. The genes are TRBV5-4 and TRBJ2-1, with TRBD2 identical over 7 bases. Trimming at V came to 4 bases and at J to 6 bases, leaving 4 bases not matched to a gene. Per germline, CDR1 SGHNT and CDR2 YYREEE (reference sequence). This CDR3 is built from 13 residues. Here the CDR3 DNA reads TGTGCCAGCAGCCGGGGCGGGGGCAATGAGCAGTTCTTC. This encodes CASSRGGGNEQFF.

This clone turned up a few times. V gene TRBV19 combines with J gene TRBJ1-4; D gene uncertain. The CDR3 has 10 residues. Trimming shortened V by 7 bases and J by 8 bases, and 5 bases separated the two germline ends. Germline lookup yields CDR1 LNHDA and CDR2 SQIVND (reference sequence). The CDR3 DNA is TGTGCCAGTAAGGAGGAAAAACTGTTTTTT. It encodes CASKEEKLFF.

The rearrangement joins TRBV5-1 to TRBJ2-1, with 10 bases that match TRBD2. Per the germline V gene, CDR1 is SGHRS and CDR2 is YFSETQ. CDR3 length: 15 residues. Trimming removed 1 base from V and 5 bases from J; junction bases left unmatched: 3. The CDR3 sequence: CASSLISGGNNEQFF. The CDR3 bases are TGCGCCAGCAGCTTGATTAGCGGGGGGAACAATGAGCAGTTCTTC.

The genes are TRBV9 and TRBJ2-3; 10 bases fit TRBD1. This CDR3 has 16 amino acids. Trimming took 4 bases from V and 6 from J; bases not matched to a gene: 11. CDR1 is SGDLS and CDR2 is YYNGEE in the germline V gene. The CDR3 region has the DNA TGTGCCAGCAGCAAACTAACCGGGACAGGGGAGGATACGCAGTATTTT. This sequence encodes CASSKLTGTGEDTQYF.

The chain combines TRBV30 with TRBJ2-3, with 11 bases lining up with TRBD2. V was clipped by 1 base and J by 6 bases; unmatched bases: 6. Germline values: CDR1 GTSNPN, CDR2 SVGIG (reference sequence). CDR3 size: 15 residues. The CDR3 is CAWSGGASGGDTQYF. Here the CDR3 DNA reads TGTGCCTGGAGTGGCGGTGCTAGCGGGGGGGATACGCAGTATTTT.

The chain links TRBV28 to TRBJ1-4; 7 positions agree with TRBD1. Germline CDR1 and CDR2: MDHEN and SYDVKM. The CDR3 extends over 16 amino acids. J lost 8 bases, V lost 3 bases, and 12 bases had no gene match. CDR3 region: CASSFVQGQVYEKLFF. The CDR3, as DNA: TGTGCCAGCAGTTTCGTACAGGGGCAAGTCTACGAAAAACTGTTTTTT. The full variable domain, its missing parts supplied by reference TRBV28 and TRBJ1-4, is DVKVTQSSRYLVKRTGEKVFLECVQDMDHENMFWYRQDPGLGLRLIYFSYDVKMKEKGDIPEGYSVSREKKERFSLILESASTNQTSMYLCASSFVQGQVYEKLFFGSGTQLSVL.

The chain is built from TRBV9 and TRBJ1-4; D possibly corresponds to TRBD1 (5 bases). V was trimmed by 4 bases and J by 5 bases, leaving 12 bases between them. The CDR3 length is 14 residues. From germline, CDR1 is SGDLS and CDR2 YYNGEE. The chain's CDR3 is CASSLAGGNEKLFF. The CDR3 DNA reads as TGTGCCAGCAGCCTAGCGGGGGGAAATGAAAAACTGTTTTTT. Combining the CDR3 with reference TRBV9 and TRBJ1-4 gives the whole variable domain DSGVTQTPKHLITATGQRVTLRCSPRSGDLSVYWYQQSLDQGLQFLIQYYNGEERAKGNILERFSAQQFPDLHSELNLSSLELGDSALYFCASSLAGGNEKLFFGSGTQLSVL.

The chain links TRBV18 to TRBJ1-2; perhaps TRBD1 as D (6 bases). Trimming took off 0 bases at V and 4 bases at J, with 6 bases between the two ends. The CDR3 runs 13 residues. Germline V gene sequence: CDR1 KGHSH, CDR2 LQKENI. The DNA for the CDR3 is TGTGCCAGCTCACCACCGGACAGCTATGGCTACACCTTC. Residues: CASSPPDSYGYTF.

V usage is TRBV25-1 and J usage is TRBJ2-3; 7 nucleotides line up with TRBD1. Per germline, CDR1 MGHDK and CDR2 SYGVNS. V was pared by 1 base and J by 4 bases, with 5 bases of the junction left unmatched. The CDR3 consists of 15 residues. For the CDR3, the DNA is TGTGCCAGCAGTGAATGGAGACAGGGCGCAGATACGCAGTATTTT. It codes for CASSEWRQGADTQYF.

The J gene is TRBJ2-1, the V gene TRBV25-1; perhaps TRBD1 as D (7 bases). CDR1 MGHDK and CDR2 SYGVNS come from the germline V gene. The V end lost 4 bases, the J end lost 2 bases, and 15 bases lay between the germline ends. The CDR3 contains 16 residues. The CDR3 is CASSGAGQNTYNEQFF. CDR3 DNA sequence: TGTGCCAGCAGTGGCGCGGGACAGAATACCTACAATGAGCAGTTCTTC.

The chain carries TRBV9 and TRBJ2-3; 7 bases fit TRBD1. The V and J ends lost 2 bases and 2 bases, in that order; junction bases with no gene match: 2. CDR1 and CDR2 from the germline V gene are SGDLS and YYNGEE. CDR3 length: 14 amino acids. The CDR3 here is CASSVGQSTDTQYF. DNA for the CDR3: TGTGCCAGCAGCGTGGGACAGTCCACAGATACGCAGTATTTT. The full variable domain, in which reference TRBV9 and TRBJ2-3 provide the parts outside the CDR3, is DSGVTQTPKHLITATGQRVTLRCSPRSGDLSVYWYQQSLDQGLQFLIQYYNGEERAKGNILERFSAQQFPDLHSELNLSSLELGDSALYFCASSVGQSTDTQYFGPGTRLTVL.

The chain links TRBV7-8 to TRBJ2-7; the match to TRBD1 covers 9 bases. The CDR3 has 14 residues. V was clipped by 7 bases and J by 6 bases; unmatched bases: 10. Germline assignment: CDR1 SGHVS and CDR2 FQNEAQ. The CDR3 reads CASTHPQDRGEQYF. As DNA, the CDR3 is TGTGCCAGCACCCACCCCCAGGACAGGGGCGAGCAGTACTTC.

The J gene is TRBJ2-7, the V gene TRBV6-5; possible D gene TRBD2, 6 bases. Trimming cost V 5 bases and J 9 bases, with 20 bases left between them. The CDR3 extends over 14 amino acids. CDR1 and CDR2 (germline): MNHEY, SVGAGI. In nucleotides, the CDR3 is TGTGCCAGCAGTCTAGACGGGAAAACCGGGGGGCAGTACTTC. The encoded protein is CASSLDGKTGGQYF.

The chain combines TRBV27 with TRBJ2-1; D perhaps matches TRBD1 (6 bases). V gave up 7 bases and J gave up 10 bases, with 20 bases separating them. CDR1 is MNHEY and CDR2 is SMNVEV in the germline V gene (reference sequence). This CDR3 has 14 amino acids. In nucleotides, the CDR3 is TGTGCCAGCATTTCCGCTACAGGGATAGGGGAGCAGTTCTTC. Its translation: CASISATGIGEQFF.

CDR3 region: CATSNPGGSIETQYF. The CDR3 nucleotides read TGTGCCACCAGCAATCCAGGGGGTAGTATAGAGACCCAGTACTTC. The rearrangement uses TRBV15 and TRBJ2-5; TRBD1 matches 7 bases. Unmatched junction bases numbered 9, after V lost 4 bases and J lost 4 bases. The germline CDR1 and CDR2 sequences are LNHNV and YYDKDF (reference sequence). CDR3 length equals 15 residues.

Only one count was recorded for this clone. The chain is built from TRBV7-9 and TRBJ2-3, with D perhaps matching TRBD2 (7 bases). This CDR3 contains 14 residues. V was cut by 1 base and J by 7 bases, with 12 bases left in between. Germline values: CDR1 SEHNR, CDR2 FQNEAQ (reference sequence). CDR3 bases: TGTGCCAGCAGCTTAGGAGGGGGGGCGAATACGCAGTATTTT. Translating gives CASSLGGGANTQYF.